The clone carrying this T cell receptor beta chain appeared a few times. Its cognate antigen is unknown. This sample is drawn from a study of cytomegalovirus exposure and HLA in healthy donors. The germline CDR1 and CDR2 sequences are LGHNT and FRNRAP. CDR3 length: 16 amino acids. Unmatched junction bases numbered 11, after V lost 7 bases and J lost 6 bases. Study observations and caveats: Sequencing likely produced, as an artifact, a cluster of highly shared sequence variants. It was shown in a later analysis that HLA-associated TCR beta chains were more clonally expanded than other, equally common chains. For most TCR beta V segments, an earlier analysis put the productive rate at about 87% or about 30% of the time. CMV serostatus alone was available as immune exposure information.

60 Vbeta and 13 Jbeta primers were used in PCR. The repertoire was sequenced with immunoSEQ multiplex PCR; TCRdb's copy has only in-frame clones and lacks some. The table has around 130,000 clones, around four fifths seen once. The rearrangement links TRBV12-5 to TRBJ2-2; the match to TRBD1 covers 10 bases. The clonotype originates from a woman in her forties in good health and CMV-seropositive. Material: PBMCs. This CDR3 is CASDRPGQGLSGELFF. In DNA, the CDR3 is TGTGCTAGTGACCGGCCGGGACAGGGGTTGTCCGGGGAGCTGTTTTTT. The full variable domain, completed using reference TRBV12-5 and TRBJ2-2, is DARVTQTPRHKVTEMGQEVTMRCQPILGHNTVFWYRQTMMQGLELLAYFRNRAPLDDSGMPKDRFSAEMPDATLATLKIQPSEPRDSAVYFCASDRPGQGLSGELFFGEGSRLTVL.